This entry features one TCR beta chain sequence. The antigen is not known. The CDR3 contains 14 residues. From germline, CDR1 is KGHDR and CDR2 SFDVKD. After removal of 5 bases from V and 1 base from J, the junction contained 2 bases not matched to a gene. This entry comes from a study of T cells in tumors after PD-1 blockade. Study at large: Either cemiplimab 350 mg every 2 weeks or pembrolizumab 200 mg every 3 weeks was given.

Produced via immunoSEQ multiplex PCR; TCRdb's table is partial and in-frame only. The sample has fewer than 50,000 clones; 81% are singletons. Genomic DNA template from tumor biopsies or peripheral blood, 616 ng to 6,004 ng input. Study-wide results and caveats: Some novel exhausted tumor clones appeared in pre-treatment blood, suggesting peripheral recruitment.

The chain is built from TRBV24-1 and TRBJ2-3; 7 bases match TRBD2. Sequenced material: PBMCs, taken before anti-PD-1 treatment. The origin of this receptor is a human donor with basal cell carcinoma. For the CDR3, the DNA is TGTGCCACCAGTGTGGCGGGGGGCACAGATACGCAGTATTTT. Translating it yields CATSVAGGTDTQYF.